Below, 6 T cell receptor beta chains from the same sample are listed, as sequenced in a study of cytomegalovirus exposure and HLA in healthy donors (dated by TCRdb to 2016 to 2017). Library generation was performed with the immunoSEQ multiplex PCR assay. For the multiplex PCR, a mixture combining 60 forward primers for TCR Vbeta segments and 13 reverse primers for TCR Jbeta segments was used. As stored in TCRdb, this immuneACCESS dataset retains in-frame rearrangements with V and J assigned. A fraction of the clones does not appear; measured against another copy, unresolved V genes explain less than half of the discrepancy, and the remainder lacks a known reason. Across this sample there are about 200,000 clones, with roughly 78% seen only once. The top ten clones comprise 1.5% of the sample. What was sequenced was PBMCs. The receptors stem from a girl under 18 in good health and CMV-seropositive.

In DNA, the CDR3 is TGTGCCAGCAGTGTGGACAGGGGAGGGTACAATGAGCAGTTCTTC. Amino acids: CASSVDRGGYNEQFF. This chain uses TRBV2 with TRBJ2-1, with 9 bases lining up with TRBD1. Per germline, CDR1 SNHLY and CDR2 FYNNEI. V trimming: 4 bases; J trimming: 4 bases; junction bases outside the gene matches: 5. The CDR3 contains 15 residues. Full variable domain (missing parts from reference TRBV2 and TRBJ2-1): EPEVTQTPSHQVTQMGQEVILRCVPISNHLYFYWYRQILGQKVEFLVSFYNNEISEKSEIFDDQFSVERPDGSNFTLKIRSTKLEDSAMYFCASSVDRGGYNEQFFGPGTRLTVL.

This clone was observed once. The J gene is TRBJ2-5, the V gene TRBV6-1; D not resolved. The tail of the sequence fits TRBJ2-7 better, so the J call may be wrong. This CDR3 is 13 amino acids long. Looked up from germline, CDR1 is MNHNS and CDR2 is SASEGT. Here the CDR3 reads CASSDLTWGEQYF. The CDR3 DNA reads TGTGCCAGCAGTGATCTCACATGGGGCGAGCAGTACTTC.

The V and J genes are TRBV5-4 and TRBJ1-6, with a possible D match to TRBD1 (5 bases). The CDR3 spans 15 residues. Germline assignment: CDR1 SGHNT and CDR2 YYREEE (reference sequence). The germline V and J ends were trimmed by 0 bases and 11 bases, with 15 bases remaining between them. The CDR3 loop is CASSLAGGSRAPLHF. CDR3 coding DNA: TGTGCCAGCAGCTTGGCCGGGGGGTCTAGGGCACCCCTCCACTTT.

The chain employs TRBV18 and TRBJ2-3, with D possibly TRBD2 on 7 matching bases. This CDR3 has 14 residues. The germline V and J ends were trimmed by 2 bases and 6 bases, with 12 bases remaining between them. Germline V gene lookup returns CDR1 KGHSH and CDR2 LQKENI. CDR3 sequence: CASSPAGAGDTQYF. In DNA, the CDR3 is TGTGCCAGCTCACCAGCGGGGGCGGGCGATACGCAGTATTTT. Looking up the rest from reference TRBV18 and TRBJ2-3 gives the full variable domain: NAGVMQNPRHLVRRRGQEARLRCSPMKGHSHVYWYRQLPEEGLKFMVYLQKENIIDESGMPKERFSAEFPKEGPSILRIQQVVRGDSAAYFCASSPAGAGDTQYFGPGTRLTVL.

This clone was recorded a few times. CDR3 loop: CASSSPQGANEQYF. CDR3 DNA sequence: TGCGCCAGCAGCTCACCTCAGGGGGCCAACGAGCAGTACTTC. This rearrangement joins TRBV5-1 to TRBJ2-7, with TRBD1 matching 8 bases. This CDR3 region has 14 residues. Per germline, CDR1 SGHRS and CDR2 YFSETQ. J lost 5 bases, V lost 3 bases, and 7 bases had no gene match.

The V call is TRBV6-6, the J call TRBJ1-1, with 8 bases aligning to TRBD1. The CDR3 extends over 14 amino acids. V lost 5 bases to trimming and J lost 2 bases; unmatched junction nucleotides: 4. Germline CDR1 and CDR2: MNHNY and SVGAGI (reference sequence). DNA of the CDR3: TGTGCCAGCAGTGGACAGGGATTTAACACTGAAGCTTTCTTT. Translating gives CASSGQGFNTEAFF.